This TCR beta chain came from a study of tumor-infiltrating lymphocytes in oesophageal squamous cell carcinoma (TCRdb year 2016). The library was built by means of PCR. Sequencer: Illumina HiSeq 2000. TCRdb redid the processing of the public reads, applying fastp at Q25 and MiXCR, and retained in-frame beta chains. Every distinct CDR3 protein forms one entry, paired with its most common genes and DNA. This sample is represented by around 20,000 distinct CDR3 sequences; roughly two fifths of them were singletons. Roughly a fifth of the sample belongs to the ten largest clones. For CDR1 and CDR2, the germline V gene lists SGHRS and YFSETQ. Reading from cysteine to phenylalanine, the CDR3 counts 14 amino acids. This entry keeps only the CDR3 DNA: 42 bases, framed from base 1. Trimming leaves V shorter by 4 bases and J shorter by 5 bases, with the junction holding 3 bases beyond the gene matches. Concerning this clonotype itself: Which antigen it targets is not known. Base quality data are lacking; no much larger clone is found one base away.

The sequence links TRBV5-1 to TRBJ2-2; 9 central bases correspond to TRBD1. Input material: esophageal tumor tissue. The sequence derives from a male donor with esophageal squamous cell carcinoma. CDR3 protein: CASSVTGGTGELFF. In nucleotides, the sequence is TGCGCCAGCAGCGTGACAGGGGGTACCGGGGAGCTGTTTTTT.